This TCR beta chain was found in a study of graft-versus-host responses after intestinal transplantation. Background on the study: For two to four years after anti-thymocyte globulin induction, all recipients took tacrolimus and steroids. Study results and caveats: Ileal or blood samples showed some GvH clones first, and such clones were also found in recipient marrow. Individuals carrying graft-donor T cell macrochimerism showed high graft-versus-host to host-versus-graft clonal ratios in allografts.

As regards this clone: Antigen unknown.

Sequencing used immunoSEQ multiplex PCR; TCRdb keeps in-frame clones, though not all of them. This table has roughly 110,000 clones, roughly 90% appearing once. This CDR3 comprises 12 residues. V lost 2 bases, J lost 0 bases, and 1 base lay in between. CDR1 is SEHNR and CDR2 is FQNEAQ in the germline V gene (reference sequence). This receptor was taken from a human donor who was the organ donor for an intestinal transplant. The chain is built from TRBV7-9 and TRBJ1-2, with D hard to call. This sample comprised unstimulated CD4+ T cells sorted from spleen or lymph node cells, obtained before transplant. The CDR3 DNA follows: TGTGCCAGCAGCTTACCTAACTATGGCTACACCTTC. Translating it yields CASSLPNYGYTF. Complete variable domain (other parts from reference TRBV7-9 and TRBJ1-2): DTGVSQNPRHKITKRGQNVTFRCDPISEHNRLYWYRQTLGQGPEFLTYFQNEAQLEKSRLLSDRFSAERPKGSFSTLEIQRTEQGDSAMYLCASSLPNYGYTFGSGTRLTVV.